The 8 T cell receptor beta chains given below trace back to one sample, sequenced in a study of T cell responses to AZD1222 COVID-19 vaccine. Assay: immunoSEQ multiplex PCR; the TCRdb copy retains only in-frame clones and omits some. The sample shows about 67,000 clones, roughly 80% of them seen only once. Sequenced material: peripheral blood, taken 28 days after the second AZD1222 dose. These receptors came from an adult who received the AZD1222 COVID-19 vaccine.

The chain links TRBV3-1 (or the pseudogene TRBV3-2) to TRBJ2-1; 15 nucleotides agree with TRBD2. Germline CDR1 reads LGHDT; CDR2 reads YNNKEL (reference sequence). The V and J ends lost 5 bases and 9 bases, in that order; junction bases with no gene match: 5. The CDR3 loop spans 15 amino acids. The CDR3 DNA reads TGTGCCAGCAGCTTTGGACTAGCGGGGGGGTCTGAGCAGTTCTTC. Translating it yields CASSFGLAGGSEQFF.

This clone was seen a single time. V usage is TRBV7-9 and J usage is TRBJ2-3; D not resolved. The CDR3 spans 14 residues. V was trimmed by 5 bases and J by 2 bases, leaving 11 bases between them. Germline lookup yields CDR1 SEHNR and CDR2 FQNEAQ (reference sequence). DNA of the CDR3: TGTGCCAGCAGCGACCAGGAGAACACAGATACGCAGTATTTT. It is translated as CASSDQENTDTQYF.

The genes are TRBV12-3 or TRBV12-4 and TRBJ2-3; D gene unclear. The CDR3 spans 11 residues. V dropped 3 bases and J dropped 6 bases, with 4 bases sitting between them. CDR3: CASSFGDTQYF. The CDR3 DNA is TGTGCCAGCAGTTTTGGTGATACGCAGTATTTT.

The chain couples TRBV19 to TRBJ1-6, with a possible D match to TRBD1 (6 bases). The germline CDR1 and CDR2 sequences are LNHDA and SQIVND (reference sequence). The CDR3 runs 14 residues. V lost 5 bases to trimming and J lost 10 bases, with 15 bases between them. The CDR3 spells CASSQGGGRSPLHF. CDR3 DNA: TGTGCCAGTAGTCAAGGGGGAGGGCGGTCACCCCTCCACTTT.

Only a few counts were recorded for this clone. The chain carries TRBV6-2 or TRBV6-3 and TRBJ2-3; D assignment may be TRBD1 or TRBD2 (5 bases each). This CDR3 comprises 14 residues. Trimming shortened V by 2 bases and J by 3 bases, and 9 bases separated the two germline ends. Germline loops: CDR1 MNHEY, CDR2 SVGEGT. Here the CDR3 DNA reads TGTGCCAGCAGTTACGGGACCACTACAGATACGCAGTATTTT. Translating gives CASSYGTTTDTQYF.

The chain has TRBV4-2 and TRBJ1-5, with D tentatively TRBD1 (5 bases). V was pared by 4 bases and J by 5 bases, with 18 bases between. CDR3 length: 16 residues. Germline CDR1 and CDR2: LGHNA and YNFKEQ. CDR3 in DNA: TGTGCCAGCAGCCTCCACAGATCAGGGTTTGATCAGCCCCAGCATTTT. Protein: CASSLHRSGFDQPQHF.

This chain links TRBV6-5 with TRBJ1-4; D is possibly TRBD1 (5 bases). Trimming cost V 0 bases and J 7 bases, with 12 bases left between them. This CDR3 region has 15 residues. Germline-derived CDR1 and CDR2 are MNHEY and SVGAGI. The CDR3 sequence is CASSYSARGSEKLFF. CDR3 nucleotides: TGTGCCAGCAGTTACTCCGCGCGGGGGTCTGAAAAACTGTTTTTT.

CDR3 nucleotides: TGTGCCAGCAAAGTCACCCCACCGAACAATGAGCAGTTCTTC. The encoded protein is CASKVTPPNNEQFF. This sequence joins TRBV7-8 and TRBJ2-1; the D is unclear. Between the trimmed V and J ends, which lost 7 bases and 5 bases, there was a span of 15 bases. The CDR3 extends over 14 amino acids. Looked up from germline, CDR1 is SGHVS and CDR2 is FQNEAQ.